This T cell receptor beta chain was sequenced during a study of B cell selection in AIRE deficiency. Here immunoSEQ multiplex PCR was the method, and the copy in TCRdb shows in-frame clones only, minus some. This table has roughly 25,000 clones, just under 97% appearing once. This CDR3 contains 16 residues. From germline, CDR1 is LGHNT and CDR2 FRNRAP. Trimming shortened V by 0 bases and J by 0 bases, and 9 bases separated the two germline ends. Sorting defined conventional CD4 T cells as CD4+CD127+. Sequenced: CD4+CD127+ conventional T cells sorted from PBMCs. V gene TRBV12-5 combines with J gene TRBJ1-3, with D unclear. The sequence came from a human donor in good health. The CDR3 loop reads CASGLVLRLSGNTIYF. The CDR3 nucleotides read TGTGCTAGTGGTTTGGTTTTAAGGCTCTCTGGAAACACCATATATTTT. Filled out from reference TRBV12-5 and TRBJ1-3, the complete variable domain reads DARVTQTPRHKVTEMGQEVTMRCQPILGHNTVFWYRQTMMQGLELLAYFRNRAPLDDSGMPKDRFSAEMPDATLATLKIQPSEPRDSAVYFCASGLVLRLSGNTIYFGEGSWLTVV.